The next 9 T cell receptor beta chains were all read from a single sample in a study of blood T cells in healthy people across ages. With a J-beta primer mix and a sample-barcoded 5' primer, a second PCR ran roughly 7 to 11 cycles. Via MiXCR, TCRdb re-called the 5' RACE reads, giving one row per CDR3 protein. The sample consists of approximately 800,000 distinct CDR3 sequences, over 45% of them appearing once. The sample was blood. The receptors come from a man between 25 and 39 years old in good health.

The chain couples TRBV6-5 to TRBJ2-1; TRBD1 matches 8 bases. The V and J ends lost 0 bases and 4 bases, in that order; junction bases with no gene match: 8. This CDR3 region has 17 residues. Germline CDR1 MNHEY, CDR2 SVGAGI. The CDR3 DNA reads TGTGCCAGCAGTTACTCCCCCCTGGACAGGGTGTACAATGAGCAGTTCTTC. It is translated as CASSYSPLDRVYNEQFF.

V is TRBV28 and J is TRBJ1-4; D is perhaps TRBD1 (5 bases). Germline lookup yields CDR1 MDHEN and CDR2 SYDVKM. There are 16 residues in the CDR3. Trimming took 5 bases from V and 3 from J, leaving 16 bases between them. The chain's CDR3 is CASSPPIQGANEKLFF. The CDR3, as DNA: TGTGCCAGCAGTCCACCGATCCAAGGGGCTAATGAAAAACTGTTTTTT.

The chain employs TRBV11-3 and TRBJ2-1; 11 nucleotides line up with TRBD2. The J segment lost 10 bases and the V segment lost 1 base, leaving 6 bases of the junction unmatched. This CDR3 spans 15 amino acids. Germline V gene lookup returns CDR1 SGHNT and CDR2 YENEEA. The CDR3 region is CASSLGSGGAGEQFF. CDR3 DNA sequence: TGTGCCAGCAGCTTAGGTAGCGGGGGGGCCGGGGAGCAGTTCTTC.

This chain joins TRBV4-3 and TRBJ2-5; 7 bases are shared with TRBD2. CDR3 length: 18 residues. V shed 0 bases and J 11 bases; nucleotides not matched to a gene: 21. CDR1 is LGHNA and CDR2 is YSLEER in the germline V gene. The CDR3 region is CASSQDWASGAAVSGQYF. As DNA, the CDR3 is TGCGCCAGCAGCCAAGATTGGGCTAGCGGAGCAGCTGTCTCCGGGCAGTACTTC.

The count of this clonotype is one. This rearrangement joins TRBV5-1 to TRBJ2-3; 8 positions match TRBD2. The CDR3 spans 16 residues. CDR1 and CDR2 from the germline V gene are SGHRS and YFSETQ. With V trimmed by 1 base and J by 3 bases, 7 bases remained unmatched. The CDR3: CASSLRASGFTDTQYF. The CDR3 DNA is TGCGCCAGCAGCTTGAGAGCTAGCGGGTTTACAGATACGCAGTATTTT.

The chain combines TRBV6-2 or TRBV6-3 with TRBJ2-4; D is ambiguous. The DNA end is more similar to TRBJ2-7, so the J call may be wrong. Germline V gene data show CDR1 as MNHEY and CDR2 as SVGEGT. The CDR3 extends over 17 amino acids. The CDR3 coding sequence is TGTGCCAGCATTAATGACGGCGGCAGTGCGAGCCCCTACGAGCAGTACTTC. Translating it yields CASINDGGSASPYEQYF.

The chain links TRBV6-5 to TRBJ2-1; no reliable D call. This CDR3 has 15 amino acids. Germline V gene sequence: CDR1 MNHEY, CDR2 SVGAGI. With 6 bases removed from V and 0 bases from J, the gap between germline ends came to 12 bases. The CDR3 reads CASRPAVSSYNEQFF. CDR3 nucleotides: TGTGCCAGCAGACCCGCGGTGAGCTCCTACAATGAGCAGTTCTTC.

The CDR3 coding sequence is TGTGCCAGCAATCCCGGACAGCCGAACACTGAAGCTTTCTTT. Translation gives CASNPGQPNTEAFF. The rearrangement joins TRBV12-3 or TRBV12-4 to TRBJ1-1, with D possibly matching TRBD1 (6 bases). The CDR3 covers 14 residues. Trimming took 7 bases from V and 1 from J, leaving 13 bases between them.

The V call is TRBV6-6, the J call TRBJ2-1; 9 bases are shared with TRBD2. This CDR3 has 16 residues. Trimming cost V 3 bases and J 7 bases; bases outside gene matches: 10. The germline gives CDR1 MNHNY, CDR2 SVGAGI (reference sequence). CDR3 protein: CASSYPSGANGNEQFF. The CDR3 DNA reads as TGTGCCAGCAGTTATCCTAGCGGGGCTAACGGGAATGAGCAGTTCTTC.